Listed below are T cell receptor beta chains from one sample, sequenced in a study of graft-versus-host responses after intestinal transplantation. Assay used: immunoSEQ multiplex PCR; TCRdb lists only in-frame clones, some missing. The repertoire holds some 7,100 clones, with 95% to 98% as singletons. Sequences were derived from PBMCs, sampled 23 days after intestinal transplant. Source of these receptors: a human patient who received an intestinal transplant, so some T cells may come from the graft donor. Both conserved end residues are part of each CDR3. The D gene is left open where the match is weak. Part of the rows lack a size; the others show once, few, many or a class for expanded clones.

J: TRBJ2-7; length: 16; size: -; V: TRBV10-2; D: -; CDR3: CASTYLGGNLSCEQYF; DNA: TGCGCCAGCACCTATCTTGGGGGGAACCTCAGCTGCGAGCAGTACTTC
J: TRBJ1-1; length: 15; size: -; V: TRBV29-1; D: -; CDR3: CSPCWSGCLNTEAFF; DNA: TGCAGCCCCTGTTGGTCAGGGTGCCTGAACACTGAAGCTTTCTTT
J: TRBJ2-5; length: 15; size: once; V: TRBV29-1; D: TRBD2; CDR3: CSVALSGRARETQYF; DNA: TGCAGCGTCGCGCTTAGCGGGAGGGCCCGAGAGACCCAGTACTTC
J: TRBJ1-2; length: 16; size: -; V: TRBV9; D: -; CDR3: CASSGSLTGSNYGYTF; DNA: TGTGCCAGCAGCGGATCATTAACAGGGTCTAACTATGGCTACACCTTC
J: TRBJ1-5; length: 14; size: once; V: TRBV4-1; D: -; CDR3: CASSQEVSQGTQHF; DNA: TGCGCCAGCAGCCAAGAAGTCAGCCAGGGGACCCAGCATTTT
J: TRBJ2-2; length: 12; size: -; V: TRBV19; D: -; CDR3: CASSGPAGELFF; DNA: TGTGCCAGTAGCGGGCCCGCCGGGGAGCTGTTTTTT
J: TRBJ2-1; length: 18; size: -; V: TRBV4-1; D: TRBD2; CDR3: CASSQAPPGLAGEDEQFF; DNA: TGCGCCAGCAGCCAAGCGCCCCCGGGGCTAGCGGGAGAGGATGAGCAGTTCTTC
J: TRBJ1-6; length: 16; size: -; V: TRBV2; D: -; CDR3: CASTRQISSYNSPLHF; DNA: TGTGCCAGCACCAGACAGATTAGCTCCTATAATTCACCCCTCCACTTT
J: TRBJ1-6; length: 19; size: -; V: TRBV7-6; D: -; CDR3: CASSQATAGPSSYNSPLHF; DNA: TGTGCCAGCAGCCAGGCGACAGCCGGGCCGAGCTCCTATAATTCACCCCTCCACTTT
J: TRBJ2-5; length: 13; size: -; V: TRBV7-3; D: -; CDR3: CASSFKLQETQYF; DNA: TGTGCCAGCAGCTTTAAGCTCCAAGAGACCCAGTACTTC
J: TRBJ2-7; length: 17; size: -; V: TRBV23-1; D: -; CDR3: CASSQRTPGNPSYEQYF; DNA: TGCGCCAGCAGTCAAAGGACTCCAGGGAACCCCAGCTACGAGCAGTACTTC
J: TRBJ2-3; length: 15; size: -; V: TRBV25-1; D: -; CDR3: CASSDRGWWTDTQYF; DNA: TGTGCCAGCAGTGACCGGGGATGGTGGACAGATACGCAGTATTTT
J: TRBJ1-5; length: 14; size: -; V: TRBV19; D: TRBD1; CDR3: CASSPGTGVQPQHF; DNA: TGTGCCAGTAGTCCCGGGACAGGGGTCCAGCCCCAGCATTTT
J: TRBJ2-3; length: 15; size: -; V: TRBV7-9; D: TRBD2; CDR3: CASRPGLADTDTQYF; DNA: TGTGCCAGCAGACCGGGACTAGCTGACACAGATACGCAGTATTTT
J: TRBJ2-7; length: 15; size: once; V: TRBV28; D: -; CDR3: CASTGHNPSDYEQYF; DNA: TGTGCCAGCACCGGACATAACCCCTCCGACTACGAGCAGTACTTC
J: TRBJ2-7; length: 15; size: once; V: TRBV18; D: TRBD2; CDR3: CASSPGRRGDYEQYF; DNA: TGTGCCAGCTCACCCGGACGCCGGGGGGACTACGAGCAGTACTTC
J: TRBJ2-7; length: 15; size: once; V: TRBV6-5; D: TRBD2; CDR3: CASSYGPSGTYEQYF; DNA: TGTGCCAGCAGTTACGGACCTAGCGGGACCTACGAGCAGTACTTC
J: TRBJ2-3; length: 14; size: -; V: TRBV9; D: TRBD2; CDR3: CASSGAGVADTQYF; DNA: TGTGCCAGCAGCGGGGCGGGAGTGGCAGATACGCAGTATTTT
J: TRBJ2-7; length: 15; size: -; V: TRBV4-1; D: TRBD2; CDR3: CASSLLGTSPYEQYF; DNA: TGCGCCAGCAGCCTACTCGGGACTAGCCCCTACGAGCAGTACTTC
J: TRBJ2-1; length: 16; size: -; V: TRBV19; D: -; CDR3: CASSILVGGSYNEQFF; DNA: TGTGCCAGTAGTATATTGGTTGGAGGATCCTACAATGAGCAGTTCTTC
J: TRBJ2-7; length: 13; size: -; V: TRBV6-5; D: -; CDR3: CASSYSPANEQYF; DNA: TGTGCCAGCAGTTACTCTCCAGCGAACGAGCAGTACTTC
J: TRBJ2-5; length: 14; size: -; V: TRBV5-1; D: TRBD2; CDR3: CASSAYGGGETQYF; DNA: TGCGCCAGCAGCGCGTATGGGGGAGGGGAGACCCAGTACTTC
J: TRBJ2-5; length: 12; size: -; V: TRBV5-4; D: -; CDR3: CASRSGPETQYF; DNA: TGTGCCAGCAGGAGCGGGCCTGAGACCCAGTACTTC
J: TRBJ2-7; length: 16; size: -; V: TRBV18; D: -; CDR3: CASSPRHYLSSYEQYF; DNA: TGTGCCAGCTCACCACGCCACTATCTTTCCTCCTACGAGCAGTACTTC
J: TRBJ1-4; length: 15; size: -; V: TRBV7-2; D: TRBD1; CDR3: CASSITGGWNEKLFF; DNA: TGTGCCAGCAGCATTACAGGGGGATGGAATGAAAAACTGTTTTTT
J: TRBJ1-2; length: 14; size: -; V: TRBV5-4; D: -; CDR3: CASSLYGEFGGYTF; DNA: TGTGCCAGCAGCTTGTATGGAGAGTTTGGTGGCTACACCTTC
J: TRBJ2-4; length: 13; size: -; V: TRBV13; D: -; CDR3: CASSHDQENIQYF; DNA: TGTGCCAGCAGTCACGATCAGGAAAACATTCAGTACTTC
J: TRBJ2-3; length: 16; size: -; V: TRBV7-9; D: TRBD2; CDR3: CASSFWTSGGTDTQYF; DNA: TGTGCCAGCAGCTTTTGGACTAGCGGGGGCACAGATACGCAGTATTTT
J: TRBJ2-5; length: 13; size: -; V: TRBV5-4; D: -; CDR3: CASSLWGGETQYF; DNA: TGTGCCAGCAGCTTGTGGGGAGGAGAGACCCAGTACTTC
J: TRBJ2-7; length: 14; size: once; V: TRBV28; D: -; CDR3: CASSFRDLVDEQYF; DNA: TGTGCCAGCAGTTTCAGGGATTTGGTCGACGAGCAGTACTTC
J: TRBJ2-2; length: 12; size: -; V: TRBV21-1; D: -; CDR3: CASSKKYGELFF; DNA: TGTGCCAGCAGCAAAAAATACGGGGAGCTGTTTTTT
J: TRBJ2-7; length: 14; size: -; V: TRBV9; D: TRBD2; CDR3: CASSRTSGTYEQYF; DNA: TGTGCCAGCAGCAGGACTAGCGGCACCTACGAGCAGTACTTC
J: TRBJ1-1; length: 14; size: -; V: TRBV11-1; D: TRBD1; CDR3: CASSTGQVLTEAFF; DNA: TGTGCCAGCAGCACGGGACAGGTCCTCACTGAAGCTTTCTTT
J: TRBJ2-7; length: 17; size: -; V: TRBV15; D: -; CDR3: CATSRSLGGGHSYEQYF; DNA: TGTGCCACCAGCAGAAGTTTAGGGGGAGGGCACTCTTACGAGCAGTACTTC
J: TRBJ1-5; length: 18; size: -; V: TRBV7-8; D: TRBD1; CDR3: CASSLEGIQGVSNQPQHF; DNA: TGTGCCAGCAGCTTAGAGGGGATACAGGGGGTCAGCAATCAGCCCCAGCATTTT
J: TRBJ1-5; length: 12; size: -; V: TRBV7-9; D: -; CDR3: CASSLGDQPQHF; DNA: TGTGCCAGCAGCTTAGGGGATCAGCCCCAGCATTTT
J: TRBJ2-2; length: 13; size: -; V: TRBV5-6; D: -; CDR3: CASSSRDAGELFF; DNA: TGTGCCAGCAGCTCGAGGGATGCCGGGGAGCTGTTTTTT